The present T cell receptor (beta chain) was sequenced within a study of CD8 T cells in Susac syndrome (dated by TCRdb to the late 2010s). Context from the whole study: The study used repertoire sequencing to test whether antigen drove CD8+ T cell activation and differentiation in Susac syndrome. The clonality of the CD8+ T cell repertoire was compared across 12 healthy donors, some 14 Susac syndrome patients and about 15 multiple sclerosis patients.

RNA was extracted using the RNeasy kit, and roughly 0.5 to 1 microgram was reverse transcribed with random hexamers. The immunoSEQ multiplex PCR assay, covering 54 Vbeta and 13 Jbeta segments, was used to amplify TCR beta CDR3 regions. To correct PCR amplification bias, a synthetic template baseline was used for both primer optimization and computational correction. In the authors' own workflow: Only productive sequences were kept, with reads annotated to V, D and J genes according to IMGT and analyzed in immunoSEQ Analyzer. Clonality was calculated as one minus the Shannon entropy normalized by log2 of the number of productive unique sequences. For each patient and control, public and private clones were evaluated within the 100 most prevalent clones. A clone was defined as Susac-specific if it was absent from the healthy and MS cohorts, from roughly 990 published viral clones and from other ImmuneACCESS disease sequences. Starting from the raw public reads, TCRdb applied fastp trimming at Q25, assembled clones with MiXCR and retained in-frame beta chains. Entries that share a CDR3 protein sequence are merged under the most common genes and DNA. The V and J calls shown here were made by TCRdb, not taken from the authors' results. This sample gives approximately 22,000 distinct CDR3 sequences in total; about 92% of them show up just once. Less than 0.3% of the sample rests with the top ten.

Study-wide conclusions, independent of this receptor: The number of individuals in the TCR sequencing and HLA analysis was acknowledged as relatively small.

Peripheral blood CD8+ and CD4+ T cells from healthy donors, Susac syndrome patients and multiple sclerosis patients were profiled using high-throughput TCR beta sequencing. Healthy donors were included as age- and sex-matched controls. CD8+ TEMRA cells were enriched by FACS, while bulk CD8+ and CD4+ T cells were purified by magnetic negative isolation. Blood was collected in EDTA tubes and processed within 24 hours, with PBMCs isolated through density gradient centrifugation. PBMCs destined for TCR sequencing were cryopreserved in liquid nitrogen and later thawed in a 37 °C water bath. The sorted or isolated CD4+, CD8+ and CD8+ TEMRA cells reached a purity of at least 90%. Worth noting for this clonotype: This receptor's antigen is unknown. No per-base quality is available; no much larger clone lies one base away.

Reading from cysteine to phenylalanine, the CDR3 counts 11 amino acids. The retained sequence is limited to the CDR3, 33 bases, with the frame set at the first base. At the junction V is shortened by 2 bases and J by 7 bases, with 6 bases in between. CDR1 is given as LGHNT and CDR2 as FRNRAP, both from the germline V gene. Rearrangement joined TRBV12-5 to TRBJ2-7, with no confident D gene call. The material sequenced was CD8+ T cells from PBMCs. The sequence was collected from a human donor in good health. The CDR3 corresponds to CASGLTMEQYF. The DNA reads TGTGCTAGTGGTTTGACGATGGAGCAGTACTTC.